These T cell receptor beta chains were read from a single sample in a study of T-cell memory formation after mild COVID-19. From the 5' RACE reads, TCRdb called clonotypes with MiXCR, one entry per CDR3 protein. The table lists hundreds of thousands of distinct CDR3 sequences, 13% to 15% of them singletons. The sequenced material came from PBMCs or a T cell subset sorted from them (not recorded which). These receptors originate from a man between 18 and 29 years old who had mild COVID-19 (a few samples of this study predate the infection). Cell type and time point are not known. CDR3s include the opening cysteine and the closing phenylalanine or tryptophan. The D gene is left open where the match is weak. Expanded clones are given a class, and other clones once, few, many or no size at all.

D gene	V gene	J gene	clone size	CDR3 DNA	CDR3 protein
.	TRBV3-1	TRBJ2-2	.	TGTGCCAGCAGCCAAGGACCAATGGTCGGGGGGCCGAACACCGGGGAGCTGTTTTTT	CASSQGPMVGGPNTGELFF
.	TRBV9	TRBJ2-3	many	TGTGCCAGCAGCGGGCCCGATTCGACTTGGTATTTT	CASSGPDSTWYF
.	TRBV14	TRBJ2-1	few	TGTGCCAGCAGCCAACTTCTCAGCTCTGTCGGGAATGAGCAGTTCTTC	CASSQLLSSVGNEQFF
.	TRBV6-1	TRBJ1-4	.	TGTGCCAGCAGGATGGACAGCGTGAATGAAAAACTGTTTTTT	CASRMDSVNEKLFF
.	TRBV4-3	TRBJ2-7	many	TGCGCCAGCAGCCAAGATCGTGGGGTACCCTCCTACGAGCAGTACTTC	CASSQDRGVPSYEQYF
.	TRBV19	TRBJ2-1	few	TGTGCCAGTAGCCTAGGGGTAACTGAGCAGTTCTTC	CASSLGVTEQFF
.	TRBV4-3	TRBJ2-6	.	TGCGCCAGCAGCCAAAGGAGCGCTGGGGCCAACGTCCTGACTTTC	CASSQRSAGANVLTF
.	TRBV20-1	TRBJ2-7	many	TGCAGTGCTAGAACACCTAGTGCCCTATACGAGCAGTACTTC	CSARTPSALYEQYF
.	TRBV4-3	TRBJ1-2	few	TGCGCCAGCAGCCAAGTTGGACAGAACTATGGCTACACCTTC	CASSQVGQNYGYTF
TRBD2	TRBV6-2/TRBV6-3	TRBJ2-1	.	TGTGCCAGCAGTTCGCCTAGCGGGTACAATGAGCAGTTCTTC	CASSSPSGYNEQFF
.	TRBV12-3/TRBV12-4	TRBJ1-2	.	TGTGCCAGCAGTATACCGGGACGCTCCCCCCGATTC	CASSIPGRSPRF
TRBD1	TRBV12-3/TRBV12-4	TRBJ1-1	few	TGTGCCAGCAGTCCCGGGACAGGGAAGACTGAAGCTTTCTTT	CASSPGTGKTEAFF
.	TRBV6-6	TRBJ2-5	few	TGTGCCAGCAGGAGAGGGACCCAGTACTTC	CASRRGTQYF
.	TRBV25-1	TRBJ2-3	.	TGTGCCAGCAGTGAATATAGAGGAGGGAGGGATACGCAGTATTTT	CASSEYRGGRDTQYF
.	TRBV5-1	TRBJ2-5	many	TGCGCCAGCAGCCTGACCGGGGCCATCCAAGAGACCCAGTACTTC	CASSLTGAIQETQYF
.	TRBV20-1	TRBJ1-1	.	TGCAGTGCTTTACTCCCGCCTTCGCCTGAAGCTTTCTTT	CSALLPPSPEAFF
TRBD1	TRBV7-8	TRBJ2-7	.	TGTGCCAGCAGCTACGCAGACAGGGGATGGAACTTC	CASSYADRGWNF
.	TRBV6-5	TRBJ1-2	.	TGTGCCAGCAGTTACCCAGGGGTCAGGGGCTATGGCTACACCTTC	CASSYPGVRGYGYTF
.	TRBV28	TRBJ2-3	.	TGTGCCAGCAGTACGACGGAGGGCCTAAAGCACACAGATACGCAGTATTTT	CASSTTEGLKHTDTQYF
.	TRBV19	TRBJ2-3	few	TGTGCCAGTACCCGGCAGTCCACAGATACGCAGTATTTT	CASTRQSTDTQYF
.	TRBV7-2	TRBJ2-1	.	TGTGCCAGCAGCCCGCCAGGGGGGACGGGGCAGTTCTTC	CASSPPGGTGQFF
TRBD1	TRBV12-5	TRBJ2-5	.	TGTGCTAGCGGGTGGACAGGGGGGCGGGAGACCCAGTACTTC	CASGWTGGRETQYF
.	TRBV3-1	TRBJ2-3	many	TGTGCCAGCAGTCCGACAGTGGGTCATACAGATACGCAGTATTTT	CASSPTVGHTDTQYF
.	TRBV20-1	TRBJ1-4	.	TGCAGTGCCAATACTGCAGGACTAAATGAAAAACTGTTTTTT	CSANTAGLNEKLFF
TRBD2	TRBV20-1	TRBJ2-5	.	TGCAGTGCTAGAGGACTAGCGGGGGGGCGGCAAGAGACCCAGTACTTC	CSARGLAGGRQETQYF
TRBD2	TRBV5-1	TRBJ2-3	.	TGCGCCAGCAGCTTGACAGCGGGGGTTTCAGATACGCAGTATTTT	CASSLTAGVSDTQYF
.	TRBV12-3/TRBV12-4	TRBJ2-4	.	TGTGCCAGCAGTTTACGCAGGGATGACCAAAACATTCAGTACTTC	CASSLRRDDQNIQYF
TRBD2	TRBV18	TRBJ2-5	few	TGTGCCAGCTCACCACCACCTACGGGACTAGCGGGGGCGCATAAAGAGACCCAGTACTTC	CASSPPPTGLAGAHKETQYF
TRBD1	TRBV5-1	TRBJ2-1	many	TGCGCCAGCAGCTCAGGGGGATACTACAATGAGCAGTTCTTC	CASSSGGYYNEQFF
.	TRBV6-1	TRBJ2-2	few	TGTGCCAGCAGTGAAGGGACGGAGGCCGGGGAGCTGTTTTTT	CASSEGTEAGELFF
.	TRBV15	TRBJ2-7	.	TGTGCCACCAGCAGAGATATGGGCTCAGTAACCTACGAGCAGTACTTC	CATSRDMGSVTYEQYF
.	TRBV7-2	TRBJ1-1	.	TGTGCCAGCAGCACCCTGGGCGGGGGATTCGTCACTGAAGCTTTCTTT	CASSTLGGGFVTEAFF
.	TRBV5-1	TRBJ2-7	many	TGCGCCAGCAGCCCTGGGGGTACGGAATCCTACGAGCAGTACTTC	CASSPGGTESYEQYF
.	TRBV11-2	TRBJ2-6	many	TGTGCCAGCGGACTGGGGTCTGGGGCCAACGTCCTGACTTTC	CASGLGSGANVLTF
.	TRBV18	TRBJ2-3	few	TGTGCCAGCTCACAGATTCAGGGATCTAGCACAGATACGCAGTATTTT	CASSQIQGSSTDTQYF
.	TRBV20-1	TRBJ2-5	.	TGCAGTGCTAGAGAGGACAGGAGGGGAGAGACCCAGTACTTC	CSAREDRRGETQYF
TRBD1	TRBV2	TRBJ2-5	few	TGTGCCAGCCACGGCTACAGGGGGGAGACCCAGTACTTC	CASHGYRGETQYF
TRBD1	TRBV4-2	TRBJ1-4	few	TGTGCCAGCAGCCAAGATGTCGGGACAGGGGCTGAAAAACTGTTTTTT	CASSQDVGTGAEKLFF
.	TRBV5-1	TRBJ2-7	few	TGCGCCAGCAGCTTGTCCGACGGTCCCTACGAGCAGTACTTC	CASSLSDGPYEQYF
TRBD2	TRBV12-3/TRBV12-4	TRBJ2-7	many	TGTGCCAGCAGTTTAGCGCCAATTTCCGGGGGGGGCCGGTGGGAGCAGTACTTC	CASSLAPISGGGRWEQYF
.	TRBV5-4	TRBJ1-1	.	TGTGCCAGCAGCTTCGCGGGGCAGGAGGCTGAAGCTTTCTTT	CASSFAGQEAEAFF
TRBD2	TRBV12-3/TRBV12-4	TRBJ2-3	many	TGTGCCAGCAGACCGGGGGGGGCCCTAAATACGCAGTATTTT	CASRPGGALNTQYF
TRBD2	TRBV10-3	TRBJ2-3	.	TGTGCCATCAGTGAGTCGCTCCGGGGATGGGGAGGGGATACGCAGTATTTT	CAISESLRGWGGDTQYF
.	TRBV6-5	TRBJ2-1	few	TGTGCCAGCAGTTACTCGCCTAGCGCCTACAATGAGCAGTTCTTC	CASSYSPSAYNEQFF
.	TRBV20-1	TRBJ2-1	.	TGCAGTCCGAAGGCCGCGGTCTCCTACAATGAGCAGTTCTTC	CSPKAAVSYNEQFF
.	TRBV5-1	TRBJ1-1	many	TGCGCCAGCAGCTTGAAGTTGGACACTGAAGCTTTCTTT	CASSLKLDTEAFF
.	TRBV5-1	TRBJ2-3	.	TGCGCCAGCAGCTTGGCCGGGGACACAGATACGCAGTATTTT	CASSLAGDTDTQYF
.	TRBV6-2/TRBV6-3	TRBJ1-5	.	TGTGCCAGCAGCCCCGGCGGGGCACGGAATCAGCCCCAGCATTTT	CASSPGGARNQPQHF
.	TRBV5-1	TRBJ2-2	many	TGCGCCAGCAGCTTGAAGCAGAACACCGGGGAGCTGTTTTTT	CASSLKQNTGELFF
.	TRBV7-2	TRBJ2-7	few	TGTGCCAGCAGCGCCTCCCTCGGGTACGAGCAGTACTTC	CASSASLGYEQYF
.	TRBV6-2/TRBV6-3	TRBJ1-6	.	TGTGCCAGCAGGGCCCCGATCCAATCACCCCTCCACTTT	CASRAPIQSPLHF
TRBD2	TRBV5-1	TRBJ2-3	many	TGCGCCAGCAGCGACCTGCCCCGACTAGCGGGGACAGATACGCAGTATTTT	CASSDLPRLAGTDTQYF
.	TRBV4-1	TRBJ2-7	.	TGCGCCAGCAGCCCAGGGGTCCGGACAGTAACCTACGAGCAGTACTTC	CASSPGVRTVTYEQYF
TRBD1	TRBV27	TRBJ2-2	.	TGTGCCAGCAGTTTTGACAGGGGGGTTTCCACCGGGGAGCTGTTTTTT	CASSFDRGVSTGELFF
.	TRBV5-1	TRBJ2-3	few	TGCGCCAGCAGCCCGGACACCGGCGAAGATACGCAGTATTTT	CASSPDTGEDTQYF